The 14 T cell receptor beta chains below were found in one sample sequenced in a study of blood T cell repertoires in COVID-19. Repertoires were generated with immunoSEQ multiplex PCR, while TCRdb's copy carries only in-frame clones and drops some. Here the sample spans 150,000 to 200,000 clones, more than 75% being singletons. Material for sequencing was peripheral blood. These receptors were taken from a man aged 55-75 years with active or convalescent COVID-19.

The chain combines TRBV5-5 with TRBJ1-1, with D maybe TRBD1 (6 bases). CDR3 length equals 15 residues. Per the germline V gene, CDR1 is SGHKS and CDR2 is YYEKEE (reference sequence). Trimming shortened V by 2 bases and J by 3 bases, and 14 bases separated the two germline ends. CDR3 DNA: TGTGCCAGCAGCTTATATAGCGGGGGCGACACTGAAGCTTTCTTT. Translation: CASSLYSGGDTEAFF.

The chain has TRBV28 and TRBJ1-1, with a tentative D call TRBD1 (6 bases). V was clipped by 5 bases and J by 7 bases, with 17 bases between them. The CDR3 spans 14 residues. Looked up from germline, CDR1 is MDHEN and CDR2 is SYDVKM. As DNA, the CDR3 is TGTGCCAGCAGTCCAGGGGACGGCCAGTTTGAAGCTTTCTTT. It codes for CASSPGDGQFEAFF.

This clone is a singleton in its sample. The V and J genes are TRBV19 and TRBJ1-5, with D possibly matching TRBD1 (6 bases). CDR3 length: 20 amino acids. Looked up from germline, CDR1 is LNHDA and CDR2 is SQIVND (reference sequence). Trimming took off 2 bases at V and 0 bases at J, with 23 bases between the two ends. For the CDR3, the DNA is TGTGCCAGTAGTATATCCTTCCTTGGACAGAGACTTAATAGCAATCAGCCCCAGCATTTT. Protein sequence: CASSISFLGQRLNSNQPQHF.

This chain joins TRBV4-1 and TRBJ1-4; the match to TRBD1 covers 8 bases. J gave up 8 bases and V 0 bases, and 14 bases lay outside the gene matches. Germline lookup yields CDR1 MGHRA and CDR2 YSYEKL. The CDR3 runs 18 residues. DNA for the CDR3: TGCGCCAGCAGCCAAGAAGAAGGGAGGACAGGGATGAGGGAAAAACTGTTTTTT. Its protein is CASSQEEGRTGMREKLFF.

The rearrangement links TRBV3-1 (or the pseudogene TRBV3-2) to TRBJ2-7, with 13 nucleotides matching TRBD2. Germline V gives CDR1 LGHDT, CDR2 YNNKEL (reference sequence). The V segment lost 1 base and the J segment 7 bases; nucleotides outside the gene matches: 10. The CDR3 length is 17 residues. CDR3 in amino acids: CASSQGGLLAGGSEQYF. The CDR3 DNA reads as TGTGCCAGCAGCCAAGGGGGCCTACTAGCGGGAGGGTCTGAGCAGTACTTC.

The CDR3 here is CASSPLDRGADTQYF. DNA of the CDR3: TGTGCCAGCTCACCCCTCGACAGGGGGGCAGATACGCAGTATTTT. The rearrangement uses TRBV18 and TRBJ2-3; 9 nucleotides line up with TRBD1. Germline CDR1 reads KGHSH; CDR2 reads LQKENI. The junction had 5 bases not matched to a gene; V was cut back by 3 bases and J by 4 bases. This CDR3 is built from 15 residues.

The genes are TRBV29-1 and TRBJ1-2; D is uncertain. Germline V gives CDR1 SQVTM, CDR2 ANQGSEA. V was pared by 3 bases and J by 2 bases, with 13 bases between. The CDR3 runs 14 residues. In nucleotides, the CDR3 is TGCAGCGTTGATCAACAGCACCGGAACTATGGCTACACCTTC. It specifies CSVDQQHRNYGYTF.

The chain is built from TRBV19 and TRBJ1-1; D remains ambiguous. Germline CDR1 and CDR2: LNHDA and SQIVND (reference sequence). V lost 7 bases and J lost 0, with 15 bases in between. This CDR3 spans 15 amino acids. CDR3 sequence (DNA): TGTGCCAGTACCTTTTTCCCTGCGATGAACACTGAAGCTTTCTTT. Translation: CASTFFPAMNTEAFF.

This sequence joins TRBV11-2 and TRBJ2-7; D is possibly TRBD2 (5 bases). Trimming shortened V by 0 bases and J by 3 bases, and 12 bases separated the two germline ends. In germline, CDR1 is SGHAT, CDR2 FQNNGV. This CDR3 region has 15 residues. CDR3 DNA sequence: TGTGCCAGCAGCTTAGATACGGGATCACACTACGAGCAGTACTTC. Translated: CASSLDTGSHYEQYF.

In DNA form, the CDR3 reads TGTGCCAGCAGCCAAGGGAGGGCCGACACACCCCTCCACTTT. Translation: CASSQGRADTPLHF. The rearrangement links TRBV3-1 (or the pseudogene TRBV3-2) to TRBJ1-6; D gene unclear. There are 14 residues in the CDR3. With 1 base removed from V and 11 bases from J, the gap between germline ends came to 12 bases. Germline CDR1 LGHDT, CDR2 YNNKEL (reference sequence).

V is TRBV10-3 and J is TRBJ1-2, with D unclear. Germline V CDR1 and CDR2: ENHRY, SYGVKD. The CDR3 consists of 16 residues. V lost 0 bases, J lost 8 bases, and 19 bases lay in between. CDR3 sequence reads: CAISESTLFGRAGYTF. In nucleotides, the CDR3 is TGTGCCATCAGTGAGTCAACGTTGTTTGGGAGAGCAGGCTACACCTTC.

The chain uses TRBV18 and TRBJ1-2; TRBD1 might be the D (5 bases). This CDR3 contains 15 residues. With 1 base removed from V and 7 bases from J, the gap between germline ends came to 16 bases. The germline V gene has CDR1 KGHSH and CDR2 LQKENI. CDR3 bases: TGTGCCAGCTCACCACTTCAGGACACCCCTCGTGGCTACACCTTC. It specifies CASSPLQDTPRGYTF.

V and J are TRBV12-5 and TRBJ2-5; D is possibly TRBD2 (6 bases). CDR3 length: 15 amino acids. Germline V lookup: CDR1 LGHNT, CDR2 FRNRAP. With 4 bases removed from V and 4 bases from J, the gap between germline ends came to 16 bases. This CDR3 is CASGSARAGLETQYF. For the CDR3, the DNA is TGTGCTAGTGGTTCGGCCCGAGCGGGCCTAGAGACCCAGTACTTC.

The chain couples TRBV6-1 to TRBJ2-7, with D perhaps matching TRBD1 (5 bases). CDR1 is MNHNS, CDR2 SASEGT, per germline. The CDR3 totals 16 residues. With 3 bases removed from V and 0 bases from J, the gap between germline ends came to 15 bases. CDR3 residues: CASSELDSFGSYEQYF. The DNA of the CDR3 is TGTGCCAGCAGTGAGCTCGACAGTTTCGGCTCCTACGAGCAGTACTTC.